One and the same sample provided the 24 T cell receptor beta chains below, sequenced in a study of OX40 agonist ivuxolimab in advanced cancers. The data were produced by immunoSEQ multiplex PCR, yet TCRdb's version contains in-frame clones alone and is incomplete. This table has more than 60,000 clones, about 77% appearing once. The sequencing used CD4+ or CD8+ T cells sorted from blood, collected in a trial of the OX40 agonist ivuxolimab. These receptors all come from an adult with an advanced solid tumor such as melanoma, head and neck, liver or kidney cancer.

The chain uses TRBV18 and TRBJ2-1; D may correspond to TRBD1 or TRBD2 (5 bases each). Germline CDR1 reads KGHSH; CDR2 reads LQKENI. The V end was cut by 3 bases, the J end by 8 bases, with 14 bases between. The CDR3 extends over 14 amino acids. The CDR3 sequence is CASSPGIMGDEQFF. The CDR3 DNA reads as TGTGCCAGCTCACCGGGAATTATGGGGGATGAGCAGTTCTTC.

The V and J genes are TRBV5-4 and TRBJ2-7; D may be TRBD1 or TRBD2 (6 bases each). CDR1 is SGHNT and CDR2 is YYREEE in the germline V gene (reference sequence). V was cut by 4 bases and J by 11 bases, with 16 bases left in between. The CDR3 spans 12 residues. The CDR3 region is CASSGGQAREYF. As DNA, the CDR3 is TGTGCCAGCAGCGGGGGGCAGGCCAGGGAGTACTTC.

The sample holds one count of this clone. The chain combines TRBV6-1 with TRBJ2-3; TRBD2 matches 8 bases. Trimming cost V 6 bases and J 2 bases; bases outside gene matches: 4. This CDR3 has 14 residues. Per the germline V gene, CDR1 is MNHNS and CDR2 is SASEGT. This CDR3 reads CASSGGGTTDTQYF. The CDR3 DNA sequence: TGTGCCAGCAGCGGCGGGGGGACCACAGATACGCAGTATTTT.

The CDR3 sequence: CASSLNLYEQYF. As DNA, the CDR3 is TGTGCCAGCAGCTTGAACCTCTACGAGCAGTACTTC. The rearrangement links TRBV5-6 to TRBJ2-7; D call uncertain. The V end lost 1 base, the J end lost 3 bases, and 5 bases lay between the germline ends. Germline assignment: CDR1 SGHDT and CDR2 YYEEEE. The CDR3 totals 12 residues.

Here the CDR3 reads CASRGQGGYNEQFF. The CDR3 nucleotides read TGTGCCAGCAGGGGCCAGGGAGGATACAATGAGCAGTTCTTC. J is TRBJ2-1 and V is TRBV2, with a tentative D call TRBD2 (6 bases). The germline gives CDR1 SNHLY, CDR2 FYNNEI. The CDR3 spans 14 residues. Trimming removed 6 bases from V and 4 bases from J, with 13 bases in between.

This rearrangement joins TRBV18 to TRBJ1-1; D perhaps matches TRBD1 (5 bases). Per germline, CDR1 KGHSH and CDR2 LQKENI. This CDR3 spans 17 amino acids. V was pared by 2 bases and J by 0 bases, with 16 bases between. The CDR3 here is CASSPEGWSGMNTEAFF. DNA for the CDR3: TGTGCCAGCTCACCAGAGGGGTGGTCGGGGATGAACACTGAAGCTTTCTTT.

V usage is TRBV29-1 and J usage is TRBJ2-3, with D uncertain. This CDR3 spans 13 amino acids. V lost 2 bases and J lost 6, with 12 bases in between. Per germline, CDR1 SQVTM and CDR2 ANQGSEA. CDR3 amino acids: CSVERPGDDTQYF. DNA of the CDR3: TGCAGCGTTGAAAGGCCAGGCGATGATACGCAGTATTTT.

This chain joins TRBV28 and TRBJ2-3; weak D call: TRBD1 (6 bases). The CDR3 contains 14 residues. Germline V gives CDR1 MDHEN, CDR2 SYDVKM. V gave up 7 bases and J gave up 0 bases, with 11 bases separating them. The CDR3 here is CASNDRSSTDTQYF. The CDR3 DNA reads as TGTGCCAGCAATGACAGGTCTAGCACAGATACGCAGTATTTT.

This clone came up a few times. The genes are TRBV2 and TRBJ2-7; D unclear. V was shortened by 7 bases and J by 6 bases, with 16 bases between the two germline ends. CDR1 is SNHLY and CDR2 is FYNNEI in the germline V gene. CDR3 length equals 13 residues. The CDR3 DNA follows: TGTGCCAGCACCCCCTCGTTTGGGTTCGAGCAGTACTTC. Protein product: CASTPSFGFEQYF.

The V call is TRBV4-1, the J call TRBJ2-3; 15 bases agree with TRBD2. V gave up 4 bases and J gave up 5 bases; unmatched junction bases: 10. The germline gives CDR1 MGHRA, CDR2 YSYEKL. This CDR3 region has 18 residues. CDR3 in amino acids: CASSLRTSGGADGDTQYF. The CDR3 DNA sequence: TGCGCCAGCAGCCTAAGGACTAGCGGGGGGGCCGATGGAGATACGCAGTATTTT.

The rearrangement joins TRBV29-1 to TRBJ1-2; possible D gene TRBD1, 5 bases. Trimming cost V 2 bases and J 6 bases, with 10 bases left between them. Germline lookup yields CDR1 SQVTM and CDR2 ANQGSEA. This CDR3 contains 12 residues. As DNA, the CDR3 is TGCAGCGTTGAAAGACAGTCGAATGGCTACACCTTC. It translates to CSVERQSNGYTF.

The chain combines TRBV4-1 with TRBJ2-5; no reliable D call. The J call may be faulty, since TRBJ2-7 better matches the DNA end. The CDR3 loop spans 16 amino acids. CDR1 MGHRA and CDR2 YSYEKL come from the germline V gene. CDR3 residues: CASSRTRLTAAYEQYF. CDR3 coding DNA: TGCGCCAGCAGCCGGACCCGCCTGACGGCAGCCTACGAGCAGTACTTC.

About this clone itself: At one end the junction does not follow the germline gene, possibly because of a read error. This chain links TRBV11-2 with TRBJ1-2; D is unclear. The germline CDR1 and CDR2 sequences are SGHAT and FQNNGV. CDR3 length equals 12 residues. The CDR3 sequence: CASSLWAVNLYF. In DNA form, the CDR3 reads TGTGCCAGCAGCTTATGGGCGGTGAATCTTTACTTC. The complete variable domain, with remaining parts taken from reference TRBV11-2 and TRBJ1-2, reads EAGVAQSPRYKIIEKRQSVAFWCNPISGHATLYWYQQILGQGPKLLIQFQNNGVVDDSQLPKDRFSAERLKGVDSTLKIQPAKLEDSAVYLCASSLWAVNLYFGSGTRLTVV.

The table lists this clone with a count of one. V is TRBV5-6 and J is TRBJ1-5; 9 bases match TRBD1. The V and J ends lost 4 bases and 6 bases, in that order; junction bases with no gene match: 8. Germline V CDR1 and CDR2: SGHDT, YYEEEE. The CDR3 contains 15 residues. The CDR3 loop reads CASSTRDRVGQPQHF. The DNA for the CDR3 is TGTGCCAGCAGCACCCGGGACAGGGTAGGTCAGCCCCAGCATTTT.

This sequence joins TRBV15 and TRBJ1-1, with a weak D call TRBD1 (6 bases). This CDR3 is 18 amino acids long. Germline loops: CDR1 LNHNV, CDR2 YYDKDF (reference sequence). Trimming took off 0 bases at V and 0 bases at J, with 17 bases between the two ends. CDR3 coding DNA: TGTGCCACCAGCAGAGAATACGGCAGGGGAGAAGTGAACACTGAAGCTTTCTTT. Its translation: CATSREYGRGEVNTEAFF.

The chain carries TRBV5-5 and TRBJ2-7; D gene unclear. V was cut by 7 bases and J by 1 base, with 9 bases left in between. The CDR3 runs to 12 residues. The germline CDR1 and CDR2 sequences are SGHKS and YYEKEE (reference sequence). The CDR3 sequence: CASVLTSYEQYF. The CDR3 DNA follows: TGTGCCAGCGTTTTGACTTCCTACGAGCAGTACTTC.

V is TRBV7-3 and J is TRBJ1-3, with unresolved D. Per germline, CDR1 SGHTA and CDR2 FQGTGA. V was pared by 5 bases and J by 0 bases, with 5 bases between. The CDR3 totals 13 residues. CDR3 nucleotides: TGTGCCAGCAGCCCGGACTCTGGAAACACCATATATTTT. The encoded protein is CASSPDSGNTIYF.

A single count supports this clone. The CDR3 bases are TGTGCCAGCAGCAAGTCCGGGACAGGGGACTCTGGAAACACCATATATTTT. It encodes CASSKSGTGDSGNTIYF. The J gene is TRBJ1-3, the V gene TRBV21-1; the DNA was not used to check the table's D call, TRBD1. TRBV21-1 is listed as a pseudogene. The CDR3 length is 17 residues.

The chain recombines TRBV27 with TRBJ1-5, with 10 bases that match TRBD1. Germline V lookup: CDR1 MNHEY, CDR2 SMNVEV (reference sequence). V shed 7 bases and J 1 base; nucleotides not matched to a gene: 4. The CDR3 has 15 residues. The CDR3: CASKTGGRSNQPQHF. CDR3 nucleotides: TGTGCCAGCAAGACAGGGGGCCGGAGCAATCAGCCCCAGCATTTT.

The J gene is TRBJ2-3, the V gene TRBV30; D unresolved. The CDR3 spans 13 residues. Germline loops: CDR1 GTSNPN, CDR2 SVGIG (reference sequence). V was pared by 1 base and J by 0 bases, with 5 bases between. The CDR3 loop reads CAWSEYSTDTQYF. DNA of the CDR3: TGTGCCTGGAGTGAATATAGCACAGATACGCAGTATTTT.

CDR3: CASSRTSSPGDEKLFF. The CDR3 nucleotides read TGCGCCAGCAGCCGCACATCGTCCCCAGGGGATGAAAAACTGTTTTTT. V gene TRBV4-1 combines with J gene TRBJ1-4; D is possibly TRBD1 (6 bases). The CDR3 covers 16 residues. Germline lookup yields CDR1 MGHRA and CDR2 YSYEKL. The V end was cut by 4 bases, the J end by 6 bases, with 18 bases between.

The chain combines TRBV19 with TRBJ2-6, with unresolved D. Germline V gives CDR1 LNHDA, CDR2 SQIVND (reference sequence). Trimming shortened V by 0 bases and J by 0 bases, and 9 bases separated the two germline ends. The CDR3 is 17 residues long. CDR3 DNA sequence: TGTGCCAGTAGTATAGATGCAGGACCCTCTGGGGCCAACGTCCTGACTTTC. This gives the protein CASSIDAGPSGANVLTF.

The chain carries TRBV6-5 and TRBJ2-7; perhaps TRBD1 as D (6 bases). Germline loops: CDR1 MNHEY, CDR2 SVGAGI. CDR3 length: 14 amino acids. V lost 4 bases and J 4 bases, leaving 14 bases between the germline ends. Here the CDR3 DNA reads TGTGCCAGCAGTTCCTTCGTACAGGGTTACGAGCAGTACTTC. This encodes CASSSFVQGYEQYF.

This chain joins TRBV23-1 and TRBJ2-1; 8 nucleotides agree with TRBD2. TRBV23-1 is designated an ORF whose function remains uncertain. The CDR3 runs to 17 residues. The ends lost 0 bases at V and 0 bases at J; junction bases unmatched: 4. The DNA for the CDR3 is TGCGCCAGCAGTCAATCTAGAGGGACTAGCTCCTACAATGAGCAGTTCTTC. Translating it yields CASSQSRGTSSYNEQFF.